A single sample gave rise to the 21 T cell receptor beta chains below, sequenced in a study of CD8+ T cells in alopecia areata. Treatment noted: oral pan-JAK inhibitor, 5-10 mg twice daily. RNA, once extracted, was reverse transcribed into cDNA for use as the sequencing template. Clones were sequenced by immunoSEQ multiplex PCR, and TCRdb holds only the in-frame ones, with some missing. Seen here are 35,000 to 45,000 clones, roughly 92% observed once, and the top ten hold 15% to 20%. The starting material was CD8+ T cells sorted from blood, obtained at week 24, from a patient treated with tofacitinib. The receptors come from a human donor with alopecia areata.

J is TRBJ2-5 and V is TRBV5-6; D gene uncertain. The end of the DNA fits TRBJ2-7 better, so the J call may be wrong. There are 12 residues in the CDR3. From germline, CDR1 is SGHDT and CDR2 YYEEEE. Here the CDR3 DNA reads TGTGCCAGCAGCTTGGGAGCTTACGAGCAGTACTTC. Translated, it gives CASSLGAYEQYF.

In DNA, the CDR3 is TGTGCCAGCAGAGCCTCGAGCGGGGACGGGGCAGATACGCAGTATTTT. Translated: CASRASSGDGADTQYF. V is TRBV2 and J is TRBJ2-3; the match to TRBD2 covers 7 bases. CDR1 is SNHLY, CDR2 FYNNEI, per germline. The CDR3 has 16 amino acids. Unmatched junction bases numbered 13, after V lost 6 bases and J lost 4 bases.

The genes are TRBV27 and TRBJ1-2; TRBD1 matches 7 bases. The J segment lost 4 bases and the V segment lost 5 bases, leaving 4 bases of the junction unmatched. Germline V gene lookup returns CDR1 MNHEY and CDR2 SMNVEV (reference sequence). This CDR3 has 13 residues. The DNA of the CDR3 is TGTGCCAGCAGTCTCGGGACAGCCTATGGCTACACCTTC. This gives the protein CASSLGTAYGYTF.

V usage is TRBV27 and J usage is TRBJ2-7; D not certain. The length of the CDR3 is 14 residues. V gave up 0 bases and J gave up 0 bases, with 6 bases separating them. Germline CDR1 reads MNHEY; CDR2 reads SMNVEV (reference sequence). For the CDR3, the DNA is TGTGCCAGCAGTTTATCGACCGACTCCTACGAGCAGTACTTC. Translated: CASSLSTDSYEQYF.

The rearrangement links TRBV5-6 to TRBJ2-3, with D maybe TRBD1 (5 bases). V was trimmed by 1 base and J by 4 bases, leaving 13 bases between them. The germline V gene has CDR1 SGHDT and CDR2 YYEEEE. This CDR3 is built from 15 residues. As DNA, the CDR3 is TGTGCCAGCAGCTTGATTAGGGGTCCGGCAGATACGCAGTATTTT. It is translated as CASSLIRGPADTQYF.

This clone was seen only once. Here the CDR3 DNA reads TGTGCCAGCAGTTCAGTCCAGGGTAGCTCCTACGAGCAGTACTTC. It is translated as CASSSVQGSSYEQYF. This chain links TRBV7-9 with TRBJ2-7; possibly TRBD1 for D (5 bases). Trimming took off 6 bases at V and 0 bases at J, with 15 bases between the two ends. The CDR3 has 15 amino acids. The germline V gene encodes CDR1 SEHNR and CDR2 FQNEAQ (reference sequence). The full variable domain, with the rest looked up from reference TRBV7-9 and TRBJ2-7, is DTGVSQNPRHKITKRGQNVTFRCDPISEHNRLYWYRQTLGQGPEFLTYFQNEAQLEKSRLLSDRFSAERPKGSFSTLEIQRTEQGDSAMYLCASSSVQGSSYEQYFGPGTRLTVT.

The chain uses TRBV29-1 and TRBJ2-3; 9 bases are shared with TRBD2. V shed 3 bases, J shed 4 bases, and the junction held 2 bases outside the gene matches. The CDR3 length is 13 residues. Germline loops: CDR1 SQVTM, CDR2 ANQGSEA. In DNA form, the CDR3 reads TGCAGCGTTGAGGAGCGGGGGGCAGATACGCAGTATTTT. Translating it yields CSVEERGADTQYF.

The chain links TRBV7-3 to TRBJ2-5; D perhaps matches TRBD1 (6 bases). CDR3 length: 17 amino acids. Germline-derived CDR1 and CDR2 are SGHTA and FQGTGA. V gave up 1 base and J gave up 0 bases, with 15 bases separating them. CDR3 bases: TGTGCCAGCAGCTTAAGACCCCCCGGACAGAACCAAGAGACCCAGTACTTC. This translates into CASSLRPPGQNQETQYF.

V and J are TRBV27 and TRBJ2-6; 7 bases fit TRBD1. Germline trimming cut 5 bases from V and 4 bases from J; bases unmatched to any gene: 8. CDR1 is MNHEY, CDR2 SMNVEV, per germline (reference sequence). The CDR3 has 16 amino acids. CDR3 DNA sequence: TGTGCCAGCAGTCTATTAGGGGGCTCCGGGGCCAACGTCCTGACTTTC. Residues: CASSLLGGSGANVLTF.

The chain combines TRBV4-1 with TRBJ2-7, with unresolved D. Germline CDR1 reads MGHRA; CDR2 reads YSYEKL. CDR3 length: 14 amino acids. Trimming took off 4 bases at V and 3 bases at J, with 13 bases between the two ends. The CDR3 region is CASSRIFRIYEQYF. The CDR3 nucleotides are TGCGCCAGCAGCCGCATCTTCAGGATCTACGAGCAGTACTTC.

The chain carries TRBV5-1 and TRBJ1-5; D gene uncertain. The CDR3 consists of 15 residues. The V gene lost 0 bases and the J gene lost 9 bases, with 16 bases spanning the gap. Germline CDR1 reads SGHRS; CDR2 reads YFSETQ. CDR3 amino acids: CASSLGPGGPRPQHF. CDR3 bases: TGCGCCAGCAGCTTGGGGCCAGGAGGGCCACGGCCCCAGCATTTT.

The chain carries TRBV7-9 and TRBJ2-3; D not certain. Germline CDR1 is SEHNR and CDR2 is FQNEAQ (reference sequence). V shed 4 bases and J shed 3 bases, with 11 bases lying between them. This CDR3 spans 14 amino acids. The CDR3 DNA is TGTGCCAGCAGCTCCGGCGGAGAGACAGATACGCAGTATTTT. Protein product: CASSSGGETDTQYF.

The chain couples TRBV7-8 to TRBJ2-3; D not resolved. Trimming removed 1 base from V and 5 bases from J, with 4 bases in between. This CDR3 is built from 12 residues. Germline V gives CDR1 SGHVS, CDR2 FQNEAQ. The CDR3 nucleotides are TGTGCCAGCAGCTTAGTCGGAGATACGCAGTATTTT. Amino acids: CASSLVGDTQYF.

V and J are TRBV29-1 and TRBJ2-3; a possible D gene is TRBD2 (6 bases). CDR1 and CDR2 from the germline V gene are SQVTM and ANQGSEA. V was clipped by 7 bases and J by 0 bases, with 14 bases between them. The CDR3 is 14 residues long. The CDR3 spells CSGWTTFSTDTQYF. CDR3 nucleotide sequence: TGCAGCGGGTGGACTACCTTTAGCACAGATACGCAGTATTTT.

This sequence joins TRBV4-1 and TRBJ2-5; D could derive from TRBD1 or TRBD2 (7 bases each). There are 15 residues in the CDR3. Per the germline V gene, CDR1 is MGHRA and CDR2 is YSYEKL. V lost 0 bases and J 5 bases, leaving 13 bases between the germline ends. The DNA for the CDR3 is TGCGCCAGCAGCCAAGAGGCCAGGGGGGGGGAGACCCAGTACTTC. It translates to CASSQEARGGETQYF.

The V and J genes are TRBV7-2 and TRBJ2-2, with 8 bases fitting TRBD2. The V segment lost 3 bases and the J segment 3 bases; nucleotides outside the gene matches: 3. The CDR3 is made up of 15 amino acids. From germline, CDR1 is SGHTA and CDR2 FQGNSA. The CDR3, as DNA: TGTGCCAGCAGCTTGCCGGGGGGGTACACCGGGGAGCTGTTTTTT. Amino acid sequence: CASSLPGGYTGELFF.

The V call is TRBV29-1, the J call TRBJ2-1; 11 bases agree with TRBD2. Trimming took 5 bases from V and 9 from J; bases not matched to a gene: 9. The germline CDR1 and CDR2 sequences are SQVTM and ANQGSEA. This CDR3 has 14 residues. CDR3 DNA: TGCAGCGTTACCGGACTAGCGGGTGCAGGTGAGCAGTTCTTC. It encodes CSVTGLAGAGEQFF.

This clone was seen once. CDR3 in DNA: TGTGCCAGTAAGGACTCTAACTCCTACGAGCAGTACTTC. Protein sequence: CASKDSNSYEQYF. The V and J genes are TRBV19 and TRBJ2-7, with D tentatively TRBD2 (5 bases). Looked up from germline, CDR1 is LNHDA and CDR2 is SQIVND (reference sequence). There are 13 residues in the CDR3. V was clipped by 7 bases and J by 0 bases, with 10 bases between them.

The rearrangement uses TRBV27 and TRBJ2-7; TRBD1 aligns across 9 bases. The length of the CDR3 is 15 residues. Germline CDR1 is MNHEY and CDR2 is SMNVEV (reference sequence). V was clipped by 0 bases and J by 3 bases; unmatched bases: 3. The CDR3 reads CASSLSGTGFYEQYF. In DNA, the CDR3 is TGTGCCAGCAGTTTATCCGGGACAGGGTTCTACGAGCAGTACTTC.

In this sample, this clone turned up a few times. The chain is built from TRBV29-1 and TRBJ2-7; D may be TRBD1 (5 bases). This CDR3 spans 10 amino acids. The germline V and J ends were trimmed by 4 bases and 7 bases, with 8 bases remaining between them. Germline V lookup: CDR1 SQVTM, CDR2 ANQGSEA. CDR3 protein: CSVVGVEQYF. CDR3 DNA: TGCAGCGTTGTAGGGGTTGAGCAGTACTTC.

The rearrangement joins TRBV6-1 to TRBJ2-1, with D perhaps TRBD1 (6 bases). The germline V gene has CDR1 MNHNS and CDR2 SASEGT. Deletions cut 2 bases from V and 6 bases from J, with 14 bases between. The CDR3 is 15 residues long. The CDR3 loop reads CASSEQDSGPNEQFF. Here the CDR3 DNA reads TGTGCCAGCAGTGAACAGGACAGTGGGCCCAATGAGCAGTTCTTC.